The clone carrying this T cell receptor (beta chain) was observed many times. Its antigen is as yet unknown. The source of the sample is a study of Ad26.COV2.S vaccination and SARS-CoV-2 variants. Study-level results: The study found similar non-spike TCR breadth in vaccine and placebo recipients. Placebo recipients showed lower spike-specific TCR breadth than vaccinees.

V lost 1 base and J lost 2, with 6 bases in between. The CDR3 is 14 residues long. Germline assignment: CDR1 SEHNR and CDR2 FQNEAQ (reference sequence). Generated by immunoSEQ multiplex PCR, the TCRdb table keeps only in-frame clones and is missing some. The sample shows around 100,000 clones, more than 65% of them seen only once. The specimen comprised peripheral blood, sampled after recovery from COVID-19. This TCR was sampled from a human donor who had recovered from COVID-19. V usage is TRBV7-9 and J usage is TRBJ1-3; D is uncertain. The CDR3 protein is CASSLDSPGNTIYF. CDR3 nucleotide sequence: TGTGCCAGCAGCTTAGATTCTCCTGGAAACACCATATATTTT.